Below, 29 T cell receptor beta chains from the same sample are listed, as sequenced in a study of T-cell reconstitution after alpha-beta-depleted transplantation in children. Preparation of the TCRbeta library used unique molecular identifiers. MiXCR, run by TCRdb on the PCR reads, gives a single entry per CDR3 protein. The table has a few hundred thousand distinct CDR3 sequences, approximately 23% seen once. Here the sequenced sample was PBMCs, mostly from graft donor cells, taken 180 days after TCRalphabeta/CD19-depleted stem cell transplant. Every receptor here comes from a male patient under 18 who had a stem cell transplant for acute lymphoblastic leukemia, so the T cells may come from the graft donor.

The chain is built from TRBV9 and TRBJ2-5; D possibly corresponds to TRBD1 (6 bases). The CDR3 has 13 amino acids. Germline loops: CDR1 SGDLS, CDR2 YYNGEE. The V and J ends lost 3 bases and 3 bases respectively, with 9 bases between them. CDR3 amino acids: CASSAPGEETQYF. The DNA for the CDR3 is TGTGCCAGCAGCGCCCCAGGGGAAGAGACCCAGTACTTC.

The chain has TRBV28 and TRBJ1-2; no reliable D call. The V end lost 6 bases, the J end lost 4 bases, and 12 bases lay between the germline ends. Germline V gene data show CDR1 as MDHEN and CDR2 as SYDVKM. The CDR3 extends over 13 amino acids. Here the CDR3 reads CASSSGSSYGYTF. For the CDR3, the DNA is TGTGCCAGCAGCTCCGGGTCATCCTATGGCTACACCTTC.

This clonotype occurred many times. J is TRBJ2-1 and V is TRBV5-5, with a weak D call TRBD1 (6 bases). Looked up from germline, CDR1 is SGHKS and CDR2 is YYEKEE (reference sequence). The ends were cut back, 5 bases at V and 6 bases at J, with 18 bases in the middle. The CDR3 contains 15 residues. The CDR3 is CASRITGQSGNEQFF. In DNA form, the CDR3 reads TGTGCCAGCAGAATCACAGGGCAATCTGGCAATGAGCAGTTCTTC. Combining the CDR3 with reference TRBV5-5 and TRBJ2-1 gives the whole variable domain DAGVTQSPTHLIKTRGQQVTLRCSPISGHKSVSWYQQVLGQGPQFIFQYYEKEERGRGNFPDRFSARQFPNYSSELNVNALLLGDSALYLCASRITGQSGNEQFFGPGTRLTVL.

This clonotype was seen a handful of times. The chain uses TRBV4-1 and TRBJ2-7; no firm D call. Germline V gene lookup returns CDR1 MGHRA and CDR2 YSYEKL. The CDR3 length is 16 residues. V was trimmed by 0 bases and J by 2 bases, leaving 14 bases between them. CDR3: CASSQDRGRQAYEQYF. DNA for the CDR3: TGCGCCAGCAGCCAAGATCGAGGCCGGCAGGCCTACGAGCAGTACTTC.

V and J are TRBV7-3 and TRBJ2-1; D is perhaps TRBD2 (6 bases). The CDR3 runs 17 residues. Germline V gives CDR1 SGHTA, CDR2 FQGTGA. The germline V and J ends were trimmed by 5 bases and 6 bases, with 23 bases remaining between them. DNA of the CDR3: TGTGCCAGCAGCCCACAGCCCCAGACTAGGACGAGCAATGAGCAGTTCTTC. It encodes CASSPQPQTRTSNEQFF.

DNA for the CDR3: TGTGCCAGCAGTTACTCGACAGGGGCCGTTCCCTACGAGCAGTACTTC. This gives the protein CASSYSTGAVPYEQYF. V usage is TRBV6-5 and J usage is TRBJ2-7; TRBD1 aligns across 8 bases. The J segment lost 2 bases and the V segment lost 0 bases, leaving 6 bases of the junction unmatched. The CDR3 spans 16 residues. The germline gives CDR1 MNHEY, CDR2 SVGAGI.

This clonotype was counted only a few times. The chain joins TRBV4-1 to TRBJ2-7, with 8 bases that match TRBD1. Germline CDR1 MGHRA, CDR2 YSYEKL. The V gene end was trimmed by 6 bases and the J gene end by 3 bases; junction bases not matched to a gene: 10. This CDR3 region has 15 residues. CDR3 sequence reads: CASRKTGVRVYEQYF. In DNA, the CDR3 is TGCGCCAGCAGGAAGACAGGGGTGCGCGTCTACGAGCAGTACTTC.

CDR3 nucleotide sequence: TGTGCCAGCAGTGCCGGACTAGCTCTGGCCAAAAACATTCAGTACTTC. Residues: CASSAGLALAKNIQYF. The chain links TRBV7-9 to TRBJ2-4; 8 bases fit TRBD2. The germline gives CDR1 SEHNR, CDR2 FQNEAQ (reference sequence). With 6 bases clipped from V and 1 base from J, the junction kept 8 bases outside the gene matches. The CDR3 covers 16 residues.

This clonotype was seen only a few times. The CDR3 nucleotides are TGCGCCAGCAGCTTCAACAGCTTCACAGATACGCAGTATTTT. This gives the protein CASSFNSFTDTQYF. The genes are TRBV5-1 and TRBJ2-3; D unclear. Germline V CDR1 and CDR2: SGHRS, YFSETQ. Trimming removed 2 bases at V and 2 bases at J, with 9 bases between. The CDR3 is made up of 14 amino acids.

Only a few counts were recorded for this clonotype. The chain has TRBV12-3 or TRBV12-4 and TRBJ1-1; D is perhaps TRBD1 (6 bases). Trimming took 3 bases from V and 6 from J, leaving 17 bases between them. This CDR3 spans 15 amino acids. CDR3 loop: CASSLLGGGQAEAFF. CDR3 nucleotides: TGTGCCAGCAGTTTGCTGGGTGGGGGGCAGGCTGAAGCTTTCTTT.

The CDR3 nucleotides read TGTGCCAGCAGCCTTTGGGTAACAGGGGGTGGGGATGAGCAGTTCTTC. Translated: CASSLWVTGGGDEQFF. The chain is built from TRBV12-3 or TRBV12-4 and TRBJ2-1, with 8 bases aligning to TRBD1. V gave up 6 bases and J gave up 8 bases; unmatched junction bases: 15. This CDR3 has 16 amino acids.

This clonotype was detected a few times. The rearrangement uses TRBV11-2 and TRBJ1-6, with TRBD1 as a possible D gene (5 bases). This CDR3 contains 17 residues. CDR1 SGHAT and CDR2 FQNNGV come from the germline V gene. Trimming removed 5 bases from V and 4 bases from J, with 18 bases in between. CDR3 loop: CASSPRAGVRYNSPLHF. The CDR3 nucleotides are TGTGCCAGCAGCCCCAGGGCGGGGGTACGTTATAATTCACCCCTCCACTTT.

This clonotype has only a few counts. The chain recombines TRBV6-2 or TRBV6-3 with TRBJ2-7; 10 bases line up with TRBD2. This CDR3 is built from 18 residues. Unmatched junction bases numbered 14, after V lost 5 bases and J lost 1 base. Germline values: CDR1 MNHEY, CDR2 SVGEGT. The CDR3 bases are TGTGCCAGCAGTGGACTAGCGGCCCTCGTAAAAGGTTCCTACGAGCAGTACTTC. It translates to CASSGLAALVKGSYEQYF.

This clonotype has only a few counts. The chain recombines TRBV5-1 with TRBJ2-5, with 8 bases identical to TRBD1. Germline assignment: CDR1 SGHRS and CDR2 YFSETQ. CDR3 length equals 15 residues. Trimming cost V 0 bases and J 5 bases; bases outside gene matches: 6. The CDR3 region is CASSLVQGAPETQYF. In DNA form, the CDR3 reads TGCGCCAGCAGCTTGGTCCAGGGGGCGCCGGAGACCCAGTACTTC.

The V gene is TRBV5-1, the J gene TRBJ2-1, with 7 bases fitting TRBD2. The J segment lost 9 bases and the V segment lost 1 base, leaving 4 bases of the junction unmatched. CDR3 length: 13 amino acids. Germline V CDR1 and CDR2: SGHRS, YFSETQ. CDR3 coding DNA: TGCGCCAGCAGCTTGACTAGCGATATTGAGCAGTTCTTC. As protein: CASSLTSDIEQFF.

This clonotype was counted many times. The V gene is TRBV12-5, the J gene TRBJ2-1; unclear D gene. The germline gives CDR1 LGHNT, CDR2 FRNRAP. V was shortened by 7 bases and J by 7 bases, with 20 bases between the two germline ends. The length of the CDR3 is 15 residues. The CDR3 protein is CASAPFGGDVNEQFF. The CDR3 DNA is TGTGCTAGTGCCCCCTTCGGCGGAGACGTAAATGAGCAGTTCTTC.

This clonotype has more than one count but fewer than ten. The chain links TRBV7-3 to TRBJ2-1, with TRBD2 as a possible D gene (6 bases). Looked up from germline, CDR1 is SGHTA and CDR2 is FQGTGA. Trimming stripped 1 base from V and 9 bases from J, with 16 bases between. The CDR3 has 15 amino acids. The CDR3 is CASSLRVAVMAEQFF. The CDR3 nucleotides read TGTGCCAGCAGCTTAAGGGTAGCGGTGATGGCTGAGCAGTTCTTC.

The chain joins TRBV4-2 to TRBJ2-3; TRBD2 might be the D (6 bases). Germline-derived CDR1 and CDR2 are LGHNA and YNFKEQ. V was clipped by 3 bases and J by 2 bases, with 12 bases between them. The CDR3 consists of 15 residues. CDR3 bases: TGTGCCAGCAGCCAGTCTAGCGCTTACACAGATACGCAGTATTTT. Its protein is CASSQSSAYTDTQYF.

V and J are TRBV19 and TRBJ1-2; D is unresolved. CDR1 and CDR2 (germline): LNHDA, SQIVND (reference sequence). The CDR3 is 12 amino acids. The germline V and J ends were trimmed by 7 bases and 4 bases, with 10 bases remaining between them. The CDR3 spells CASNTGAYGYTF. Written as DNA, the CDR3 is TGTGCCAGTAATACGGGTGCCTATGGCTACACCTTC.

The J gene is TRBJ1-2, the V gene TRBV12-3 or TRBV12-4; no clear D. The CDR3 sequence is 17 residues long. Trimming stripped 1 base from V and 8 bases from J, with 23 bases between. The CDR3, as DNA: TGTGCCAGCAGTTTAGAAACTGGGGAAGTGAACTATAAGGGCTACACCTTC. This gives the protein CASSLETGEVNYKGYTF.

CDR3 in amino acids: CASHLWVGDTEAFF. The CDR3 bases are TGTGCCAGCCACCTCTGGGTCGGGGACACTGAAGCTTTCTTT. This chain connects TRBV6-2 or TRBV6-3 to TRBJ1-1; D remains ambiguous. Germline V CDR1 and CDR2: MNHEY, SVGEGT. CDR3 length: 14 residues. V lost 8 bases, J lost 3 bases, and 16 bases lay in between.

This rearrangement joins TRBV7-8 to TRBJ1-1, with 7 bases fitting TRBD1. Germline V lookup: CDR1 SGHVS, CDR2 FQNEAQ. The V and J ends lost 5 bases and 0 bases, in that order; junction bases with no gene match: 15. The CDR3 runs to 18 residues. The CDR3 DNA follows: TGTGCCAGCAGCCTTATCAATATGGGACAGAGGGTGAACACTGAAGCTTTCTTT. Its protein is CASSLINMGQRVNTEAFF. Full variable domain (missing parts from reference TRBV7-8 and TRBJ1-1): GAGVSQSPRYKVAKRGQDVALRCDPISGHVSLFWYQQALGQGPEFLTYFQNEAQLDKSGLPSDRFFAERPEGSVSTLKIQRTQQEDSAVYLCASSLINMGQRVNTEAFFGQGTRLTVV.

The J gene is TRBJ2-3, the V gene TRBV20-1; D might be TRBD2 (5 bases). V gave up 6 bases and J gave up 6 bases, with 16 bases separating them. Germline CDR1 and CDR2: DFQATT and SNEGSKA (reference sequence). The CDR3 loop spans 13 amino acids. The CDR3 bases are TGCAGTGCCCTATTTACTAGTCCGGATACGCAGTATTTT. It specifies CSALFTSPDTQYF.

This clonotype was detected a few times. This rearrangement joins TRBV5-1 to TRBJ2-7, with D maybe TRBD1 (5 bases). The CDR3 extends over 13 amino acids. Germline values: CDR1 SGHRS, CDR2 YFSETQ. The V and J ends lost 5 bases and 0 bases respectively, with 9 bases between them. The CDR3, as DNA: TGCGCCAGCAGGAGACAGACCTCCTACGAGCAGTACTTC. Its protein is CASRRQTSYEQYF.

This chain uses TRBV7-9 with TRBJ1-1, with D possibly matching TRBD1 (5 bases). Germline V gene sequence: CDR1 SEHNR, CDR2 FQNEAQ (reference sequence). The CDR3 length is 16 residues. Trimming took off 5 bases at V and 0 bases at J, with 16 bases between the two ends. The CDR3 reads CASSAMTAPMNTEAFF. In DNA form, the CDR3 reads TGTGCCAGCAGCGCTATGACAGCCCCTATGAACACTGAAGCTTTCTTT.

The chain joins TRBV18 to TRBJ2-1; a possible D gene is TRBD2 (5 bases). CDR3 size: 11 residues. The germline V gene has CDR1 KGHSH and CDR2 LQKENI. Trimming shortened V by 6 bases and J by 7 bases, and 7 bases separated the two germline ends. The CDR3 here is CASSIANEQFF. CDR3 nucleotides: TGTGCCAGCTCCATAGCGAATGAGCAGTTCTTC.

The table lists this clonotype with many counts. The V gene is TRBV5-1, the J gene TRBJ2-1; 11 nucleotides align to TRBD1. Germline V gives CDR1 SGHRS, CDR2 YFSETQ. J lost 6 bases, V lost 0 bases, and 8 bases had no gene match. This CDR3 region has 17 residues. The DNA for the CDR3 is TGCGCCAGCAGCTTGGGCCCTCTGGGGACAGGGGGCAATGAGCAGTTCTTC. It codes for CASSLGPLGTGGNEQFF.

The V gene is TRBV20-1, the J gene TRBJ2-5; 7 nucleotides line up with TRBD2. The ends lost 3 bases at V and 2 bases at J; junction bases unmatched: 9. Germline values: CDR1 DFQATT, CDR2 SNEGSKA (reference sequence). There are 15 residues in the CDR3. DNA of the CDR3: TGCAGTGCTAGTCCGACTAGCAGTCAGCAAGAGACCCAGTACTTC. Translation gives CSASPTSSQQETQYF.

CDR3 region: CASSATGRDTGELFF. The CDR3 nucleotides read TGCGCCAGCAGCGCCACAGGGCGGGACACCGGGGAGCTGTTTTTT. The chain joins TRBV5-1 to TRBJ2-2, with D possibly TRBD1 on 6 matching bases. The CDR3 loop spans 15 amino acids. Trimming cost V 4 bases and J 3 bases, with 13 bases left between them. Germline V gene sequence: CDR1 SGHRS, CDR2 YFSETQ.